Each of the 31 T cell receptor beta chains below was sequenced from the same sample in a study of cytotoxic CD8 clonotypes in ibrutinib-treated CLL. Libraries were prepared by immunoSEQ multiplex PCR; TCRdb keeps only in-frame clonotypes and omits some of them. Of 50,000 or so clones detected, 70% to 90% appear once; the ten largest clones hold approximately 20%. The specimen was PBMCs, collected after 24 months of ibrutinib treatment. Source of these receptors: a human donor with chronic lymphocytic leukemia.

This clone has more than one count but fewer than ten. J is TRBJ2-7 and V is TRBV19, with TRBD2 matching over 7 bases. V gave up 4 bases and J gave up 7 bases; unmatched junction bases: 13. Germline V gene data show CDR1 as LNHDA and CDR2 as SQIVND (reference sequence). CDR3 length: 15 residues. The CDR3 sequence is CASSTPGPPGREQYF. In nucleotides, the CDR3 is TGTGCCAGTAGTACACCCGGTCCCCCCGGGAGGGAGCAGTACTTC. The whole variable domain, filled in from reference TRBV19 and TRBJ2-7, reads DGGITQSPKYLFRKEGQNVTLSCEQNLNHDAMYWYRQDPGQGLRLIYYSQIVNDFQKGDIAEGYSVSREKKESFPLTVTSAQKNPTAFYLCASSTPGPPGREQYFGPGTRLTVT.

As regards this clone: Germline and junction disagree at one end, which may indicate a read error. This sample includes further DNA sequences coding for the same CDR3. This sequence joins TRBV6-5 and TRBJ2-7; D may be TRBD1 or TRBD2 (5 bases each). The CDR3 loop spans 15 amino acids. Germline V gives CDR1 MNHEY, CDR2 SVGAGI. The CDR3 region is CASSPPGAIPYEQYF. The CDR3 nucleotides are TGTGCCAGCAGTCCCCCCGGGGCGATACCCTACGAGCAGTACTTT.

The rearrangement links TRBV7-2 to TRBJ2-3; D may be TRBD1 (6 bases). The CDR3 totals 15 residues. The germline gives CDR1 SGHTA, CDR2 FQGNSA. With 5 bases removed from V and 0 bases from J, the gap between germline ends came to 12 bases. The DNA of the CDR3 is TGTGCCAGCAGCGGCAAGACAGGTAGCACAGATACGCAGTATTTT. Protein product: CASSGKTGSTDTQYF.

V is TRBV27 and J is TRBJ2-3, with D tentatively TRBD1 or TRBD2 (6 bases each). Germline V gene data show CDR1 as MNHEY and CDR2 as SMNVEV (reference sequence). V was shortened by 4 bases and J by 4 bases, with 21 bases between the two germline ends. CDR3 length: 17 amino acids. The CDR3: CASSSPSQGTFADTQYF. As DNA, the CDR3 is TGTGCCAGCAGTTCACCATCCCAGGGGACTTTCGCAGATACGCAGTATTTT.

The genes are TRBV7-6 and TRBJ2-7; TRBD1 might be the D (5 bases). Germline V gives CDR1 SGHVS, CDR2 FNYEAQ. The ends were cut back, 4 bases at V and 2 bases at J, with 18 bases in the middle. The CDR3 totals 16 residues. CDR3 DNA sequence: TGTGCCAGCAGCTCGAAGACCGGCAGGGATGCCTACGAGCAGTACTTC. It specifies CASSSKTGRDAYEQYF.

The genes are TRBV11-2 and TRBJ2-7; 9 bases map to TRBD2. The J segment lost 2 bases and the V segment lost 6 bases, leaving 8 bases of the junction unmatched. Germline V lookup: CDR1 SGHAT, CDR2 FQNNGV. The CDR3 spans 15 residues. This chain's CDR3 is CASSNGASGTYEQYF. The CDR3 DNA reads TGTGCCAGCAGTAACGGGGCTAGCGGGACCTACGAGCAGTACTTC. The full variable domain, rest sourced from reference TRBV11-2 and TRBJ2-7, is EAGVAQSPRYKIIEKRQSVAFWCNPISGHATLYWYQQILGQGPKLLIQFQNNGVVDDSQLPKDRFSAERLKGVDSTLKIQPAKLEDSAVYLCASSNGASGTYEQYFGPGTRLTVT.

V gene TRBV11-2 combines with J gene TRBJ2-5; D might be TRBD1 (6 bases). From germline, CDR1 is SGHAT and CDR2 FQNNGV. The CDR3 extends over 14 amino acids. V was cut by 5 bases and J by 2 bases, with 12 bases left in between. The CDR3 DNA sequence: TGTGCCAGCAGCGTCCCGGGACAACAAGAGACCCAGTACTTC. Residues: CASSVPGQQETQYF.

The chain links TRBV10-3 to TRBJ2-7; unclear D gene. CDR1 and CDR2 (germline): ENHRY, SYGVKD. V lost 0 bases and J lost 3, with 6 bases in between. This CDR3 is 13 amino acids long. The CDR3 DNA reads TGTGCCATCAGTGAGTCTAGGTACTACGAGCAGTACTTC. Translated: CAISESRYYEQYF.

This clone showed up just a few times. V is TRBV5-1 and J is TRBJ1-1; possible D gene TRBD1, 5 bases. The CDR3 contains 14 residues. V gave up 0 bases and J gave up 3 bases, with 9 bases separating them. Looked up from germline, CDR1 is SGHRS and CDR2 is YFSETQ. The CDR3 is CASSLGREHTEAFF. DNA of the CDR3: TGCGCCAGCAGCTTGGGCAGGGAGCACACTGAAGCTTTCTTT.

The chain uses TRBV28 and TRBJ1-2; D unclear. CDR1 MDHEN and CDR2 SYDVKM come from the germline V gene. Trimming removed 2 bases at V and 8 bases at J, with 12 bases between. The CDR3 length is 13 residues. CDR3 in DNA: TGTGCCAGCAGTTTAGGGCAGGTCTACGGCTACACCTTC. Encoded protein: CASSLGQVYGYTF.

The sample holds one count of this clone. The chain joins TRBV28 to TRBJ2-7; D may be TRBD1 or TRBD2 (6 bases each). The CDR3 sequence is 14 residues long. Germline-derived CDR1 and CDR2 are MDHEN and SYDVKM. The ends were cut back, 7 bases at V and 2 bases at J, with 15 bases in the middle. The CDR3 DNA reads TGTGCCAGCATCCGAGGAGGGGGAGCCTACGAGCAGTACTTC. Residues: CASIRGGGAYEQYF. The full variable domain, its missing parts supplied by reference TRBV28 and TRBJ2-7, is DVKVTQSSRYLVKRTGEKVFLECVQDMDHENMFWYRQDPGLGLRLIYFSYDVKMKEKGDIPEGYSVSREKKERFSLILESASTNQTSMYLCASIRGGGAYEQYFGPGTRLTVT.

This clone was counted only a few times. The chain employs TRBV11-3 and TRBJ1-1; 7 bases map to TRBD1. In germline, CDR1 is SGHNT, CDR2 YENEEA. This CDR3 region has 13 residues. V lost 5 bases to trimming and J lost 2 bases; unmatched junction nucleotides: 2. This CDR3 is CASSRDSNTEAFF. CDR3 nucleotide sequence: TGTGCCAGCAGCCGGGACAGCAACACTGAAGCTTTCTTT.

The chain recombines TRBV4-1 with TRBJ2-1; perhaps D is TRBD1 or TRBD2 (5 bases each). Germline V gene data show CDR1 as MGHRA and CDR2 as YSYEKL. This CDR3 is 16 amino acids long. The ends were cut back, 5 bases at V and 7 bases at J, with 21 bases in the middle. The DNA of the CDR3 is TGCGCCAGCAGCACGTCCCCCGGGACCCCTGGGAATGAGCAGTTCTTC. Its protein is CASSTSPGTPGNEQFF.

The chain carries TRBV10-3 and TRBJ1-1; D is perhaps TRBD1 (6 bases). The CDR3 is 12 residues long. Germline lookup yields CDR1 ENHRY and CDR2 SYGVKD. The V end was cut by 8 bases, the J end by 4 bases, with 11 bases between. CDR3 residues: CAIQDRRTEAFF. CDR3 DNA sequence: TGTGCCATCCAAGACAGGCGCACTGAAGCTTTCTTT.

The chain is built from TRBV29-1 and TRBJ2-1, with 14 bases fitting TRBD2. This CDR3 region has 15 residues. The V gene end was trimmed by 6 bases and the J gene end by 5 bases; junction bases not matched to a gene: 6. Looked up from germline, CDR1 is SQVTM and CDR2 is ANQGSEA. The CDR3: CSVAGTSGSHNEQFF. CDR3 sequence (DNA): TGCAGCGTGGCCGGGACTAGCGGGAGCCACAATGAGCAGTTCTTC.

This clone was observed once. The chain carries TRBV6-4 and TRBJ1-1; 8 nucleotides line up with TRBD1. Germline CDR1 is MRHNA and CDR2 is SNTAGT. This CDR3 is built from 13 residues. V was pared by 3 bases and J by 3 bases, with 0 bases of the junction left unmatched. The DNA for the CDR3 is TGTGCCAGCAGTGAGACAGGGGACACTGAAGCTTTCTTT. Translating gives CASSETGDTEAFF.

The CDR3 protein is CASSNPRAGGRNEQFF. The CDR3 coding sequence is TGCGCCAGCAGTAACCCCCGAGCGGGAGGGCGGAATGAGCAGTTCTTC. This rearrangement joins TRBV10-1 to TRBJ2-1; 10 nucleotides match TRBD2. The V segment lost 5 bases and the J segment 7 bases; nucleotides outside the gene matches: 11. Germline-derived CDR1 and CDR2 are WNHNN and SYGVQD (reference sequence). The CDR3 runs to 16 residues.

This chain connects TRBV7-9 to TRBJ2-7; TRBD2 matches at 7 bases. J lost 7 bases, V lost 5 bases, and 11 bases had no gene match. CDR3 length: 14 amino acids. Germline CDR1 and CDR2: SEHNR and FQNEAQ (reference sequence). Written as DNA, the CDR3 is TGTGCCAGCAGCCGAAGCGGGAATCCGGTTGAGCAGTACTTC. It yields the protein CASSRSGNPVEQYF. Together with reference TRBV7-9 and TRBJ2-7, the CDR3 gives the full variable domain: DTGVSQNPRHKITKRGQNVTFRCDPISEHNRLYWYRQTLGQGPEFLTYFQNEAQLEKSRLLSDRFSAERPKGSFSTLEIQRTEQGDSAMYLCASSRSGNPVEQYFGPGTRLTVT.

This chain links TRBV30 with TRBJ2-2; 7 bases agree with TRBD2. The CDR3 is made up of 11 amino acids. The J segment lost 9 bases and the V segment lost 5 bases, leaving 3 bases of the junction unmatched. Germline V gene data show CDR1 as GTSNPN and CDR2 as SVGIG (reference sequence). The CDR3 reads CAWDGRRELFF. CDR3 coding DNA: TGTGCCTGGGACGGGAGGCGGGAGCTGTTTTTT.

The chain combines TRBV7-8 with TRBJ1-5; D uncertain. The CDR3 extends over 14 amino acids. CDR1 and CDR2 from the germline V gene are SGHVS and FQNEAQ. Deletions cut 0 bases from V and 9 bases from J, with 12 bases between. The CDR3 reads CASSLAPGSWPQHF. CDR3 coding DNA: TGTGCCAGCAGCTTAGCGCCGGGTTCGTGGCCCCAGCATTTT.

The J gene is TRBJ2-1, the V gene TRBV11-2, with D maybe TRBD2 (7 bases). Germline V gene sequence: CDR1 SGHAT, CDR2 FQNNGV. V was cut by 6 bases and J by 1 base, with 16 bases left in between. The CDR3 is 16 amino acids. The CDR3 spells CASRGAAGVSYNEQFF. CDR3 DNA: TGTGCCAGCAGGGGGGCGGCGGGAGTGTCCTACAATGAGCAGTTCTTC.

This rearrangement joins TRBV19 to TRBJ2-1; the match to TRBD2 covers 7 bases. CDR1 LNHDA and CDR2 SQIVND come from the germline V gene (reference sequence). CDR3 length: 14 amino acids. With 7 bases clipped from V and 4 bases from J, the junction kept 7 bases outside the gene matches. In nucleotides, the CDR3 is TGTGCCAGTATCCTCAGAGCGGGATACAATGAGCAGTTCTTC. This translates into CASILRAGYNEQFF.

V gene TRBV15 combines with J gene TRBJ2-1, with 8 bases matching TRBD2. CDR3 length equals 16 residues. From germline, CDR1 is LNHNV and CDR2 YYDKDF (reference sequence). With V trimmed by 6 bases and J by 9 bases, 16 bases remained unmatched. CDR3 protein: CATSSRTSPFFSEQFF. The CDR3 coding sequence is TGTGCCACCAGTTCAAGGACTAGCCCATTTTTTAGTGAGCAGTTCTTC.

The chain carries TRBV4-3 and TRBJ1-1; TRBD1 might be the D (6 bases). Germline V gene sequence: CDR1 LGHNA, CDR2 YSLEER. The CDR3 covers 16 residues. The ends were cut back, 0 bases at V and 7 bases at J, with 18 bases in the middle. CDR3 residues: CASSQDRAGARVEAFF. CDR3 sequence (DNA): TGCGCCAGCAGCCAAGATCGGGCAGGGGCAAGGGTTGAAGCTTTCTTT.

This chain links TRBV5-1 with TRBJ2-3; D unclear. The CDR3 sequence is 12 residues long. V lost 4 bases, J lost 1 base, and 4 bases lay in between. Germline CDR1 SGHRS, CDR2 YFSETQ. The CDR3 sequence is CASSAGTDTQYF. The CDR3 DNA sequence: TGCGCCAGCAGCGCGGGCACAGATACGCAGTATTTT.

The J gene is TRBJ2-3, the V gene TRBV18, with D hard to call. V lost 4 bases and J lost 6, with 11 bases in between. Germline CDR1 and CDR2: KGHSH and LQKENI. The CDR3 has 13 amino acids. This CDR3 reads CASSLGLGDTQYF. The CDR3 DNA sequence: TGTGCCAGCTCACTGGGTCTCGGGGATACGCAGTATTTT.

The V call is TRBV1, the J call TRBJ2-5; the table's D call TRBD2 went unverified against the DNA. TRBV1 is annotated as a pseudogene. This CDR3 contains 16 residues. CDR3 in DNA: TGCACCAGCACCTCAGCTACGAGCGGAGAGGGTGAGACCCAGTACTTC. It specifies CTSTSATSGEGETQYF.

This chain joins TRBV19 and TRBJ1-1; TRBD1 is a possible D gene (6 bases). V was clipped by 5 bases and J by 0 bases, with 13 bases between them. The CDR3 consists of 15 residues. Germline loops: CDR1 LNHDA, CDR2 SQIVND (reference sequence). The CDR3 DNA reads as TGTGCCAGTAGTGCCAGGACAGATATGAACACTGAAGCTTTCTTT. Translation gives CASSARTDMNTEAFF.

V and J are TRBV4-2 and TRBJ1-3, with D perhaps TRBD1 (5 bases). The CDR3 is 18 amino acids. The germline CDR1 and CDR2 sequences are LGHNA and YNFKEQ. Trimming took 0 bases from V and 0 from J, leaving 15 bases between them. The DNA for the CDR3 is TGTGCCAGCAGCCAAGATCTTGGAGGGGCCGGCTCTGGAAACACCATATATTTT. It translates to CASSQDLGGAGSGNTIYF.

The chain carries TRBV10-2 and TRBJ2-2, with D unclear. Trimming pared 10 bases from V and 1 base from J, leaving 16 bases between. The CDR3 sequence is 15 residues long. The germline V gene has CDR1 WSHSY and CDR2 SAAADI. The CDR3: CATTDSPLNTGELFF. CDR3 bases: TGCGCCACCACAGACTCTCCCCTGAACACCGGGGAGCTGTTTTTT.

The CDR3 DNA follows: TGTGCCAGTTTACAGGGGAGTCATCAGCCCCAGCATTTT. Translated, it gives CASLQGSHQPQHF. The chain is built from TRBV28 and TRBJ1-5, with 7 bases identical to TRBD1. V was pared by 9 bases and J by 5 bases, with 7 bases of the junction left unmatched. This CDR3 is built from 13 residues. Germline assignment: CDR1 MDHEN and CDR2 SYDVKM.